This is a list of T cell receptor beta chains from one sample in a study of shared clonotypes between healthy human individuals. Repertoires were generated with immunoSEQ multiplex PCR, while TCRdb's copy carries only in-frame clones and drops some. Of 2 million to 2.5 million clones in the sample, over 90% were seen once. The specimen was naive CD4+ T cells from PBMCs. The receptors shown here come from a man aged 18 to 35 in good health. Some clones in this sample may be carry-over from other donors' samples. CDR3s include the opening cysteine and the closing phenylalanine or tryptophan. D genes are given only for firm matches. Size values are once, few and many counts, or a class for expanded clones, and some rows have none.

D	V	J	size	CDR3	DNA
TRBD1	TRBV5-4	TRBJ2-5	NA	CASSRGQEEETQYF	TGTGCCAGCAGTCGCGGACAGGAGGAAGAGACCCAGTACTTC
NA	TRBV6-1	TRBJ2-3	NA	CASSVLPGLISSTDTQYF	TGTGCCAGCAGTGTATTACCGGGACTGATCTCTAGCACAGATACGCAGTATTTT
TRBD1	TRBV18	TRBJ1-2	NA	CASSPKTGQGAYGYTF	TGTGCCAGCTCACCGAAGACGGGACAGGGGGCGTATGGCTACACCTTC
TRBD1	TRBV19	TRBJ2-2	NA	CASSIQGARAGELFF	TGTGCCAGTAGTATTCAGGGGGCGAGAGCCGGGGAGCTGTTTTTT
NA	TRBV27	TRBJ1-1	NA	CASSRRGPLTEAFF	TGTGCCAGCTCCAGACGGGGGCCCCTCACTGAAGCTTTCTTT
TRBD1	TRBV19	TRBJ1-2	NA	CASSGDRGYGYTF	TGTGCCAGTAGTGGGGACAGGGGGTATGGCTACACCTTC
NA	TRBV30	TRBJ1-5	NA	CAWSTDIHNQPQHF	TGTGCCTGGAGTACGGACATTCACAATCAGCCCCAGCATTTT
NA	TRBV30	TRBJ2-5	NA	CAWSVLVPETQYF	TGTGCCTGGAGTGTACTAGTCCCCGAGACCCAGTACTTC
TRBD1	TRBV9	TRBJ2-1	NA	CASSNQGAYNEQFF	TGTGCCAGCTCAAACCAGGGGGCCTACAATGAGCAGTTCTTC
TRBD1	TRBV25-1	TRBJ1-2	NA	CASSLGQGNYGYTF	TGTGCCAGCAGCCTAGGACAGGGAAACTATGGCTACACCTTC
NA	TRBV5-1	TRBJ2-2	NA	CASSSGGQGTTGELFF	TGCGCCAGCAGCTCTGGTGGCCAAGGGACCACCGGGGAGCTGTTTTTT
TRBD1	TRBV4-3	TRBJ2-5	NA	CASSERPGQKTETQYF	TGCGCCAGCAGCGAGCGACCGGGACAGAAGACGGAGACCCAGTACTTC
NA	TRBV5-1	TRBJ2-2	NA	CASSPTGARNTGELFF	TGCGCCAGCAGCCCCACCGGAGCCCGAAACACCGGGGAGCTGTTTTTT
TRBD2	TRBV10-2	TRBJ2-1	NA	CASSDLLTSGSANEQFF	TGCGCCAGCAGTGACCTATTGACTAGCGGGAGTGCTAATGAGCAGTTCTTC
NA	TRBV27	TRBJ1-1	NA	CASRFRQYTEAFF	TGTGCCAGCAGATTCCGACAGTACACTGAAGCTTTCTTT
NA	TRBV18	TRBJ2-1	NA	CASSPYQRTIADNEQFF	TGTGCCAGCTCACCATATCAGAGGACTATAGCGGACAATGAGCAGTTCTTC
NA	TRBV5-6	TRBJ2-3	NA	CASSLFGDNLRGDTQYF	TGTGCCAGCAGCTTGTTCGGGGACAACCTACGCGGGGATACGCAGTATTTT
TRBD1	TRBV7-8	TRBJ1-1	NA	CASSWGTVNTEAFF	TGTGCCAGCAGCTGGGGGACAGTGAACACTGAAGCTTTCTTT
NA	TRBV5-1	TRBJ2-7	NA	CASRFNPGSDEQYF	TGCGCCAGCAGGTTCAACCCCGGGAGCGACGAGCAGTACTTC
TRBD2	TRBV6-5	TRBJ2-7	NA	CASSLLAGGEQYF	TGTGCCAGCAGTCTACTAGCGGGAGGCGAGCAGTACTTC
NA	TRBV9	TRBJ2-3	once	CASSQKLVTDTQYF	TGTGCCAGCAGTCAGAAACTAGTGACAGATACGCAGTATTTT
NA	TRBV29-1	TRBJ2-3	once	CSSHLRGADTQYF	TGCAGCTCACACTTGAGGGGCGCAGATACGCAGTATTTT